The rows below give T cell receptor beta chains drawn from one sample of a study of STAT5B mutations in CD4+ large granular lymphocyte leukemia. Generated by immunoSEQ multiplex PCR, the TCRdb table keeps only in-frame clones and is missing some. The sample lists tens of thousands of clones; about four fifths were seen once. The sequenced sample was CD4+ T cells from blood buffy coats. The receptors originated from a human donor in good health. Each CDR3 is given with its conserved first and last residue. The order of the fields is J gene, clone size, V gene, D gene, CDR3 protein, CDR3 DNA. A D gene is named only where the DNA matches it firmly. Clone sizes are given selectively: once, few, many, or a class where the clone is expanded.

j_gene: TRBJ2-2; abundance: once; v_gene: TRBV27; d_gene: TRBD2; CDR3aa: CASSPPLAGAHTGELFF; CDR3nt: TGTGCCAGCAGTCCTCCCCTAGCGGGAGCCCACACCGGGGAGCTGTTTTTT
j_gene: TRBJ2-2; abundance: few; v_gene: TRBV4-3; d_gene: .; CDR3aa: CASSQPGPGGGTGELFF; CDR3nt: TGCGCCAGCAGCCAACCTGGTCCGGGTGGTGGCACCGGGGAGCTGTTTTTT
j_gene: TRBJ1-5; abundance: .; v_gene: TRBV6-1; d_gene: .; CDR3aa: CASSGGAGVKSNQPQHF; CDR3nt: TGTGCCAGCAGTGGGGGGGCGGGGGTTAAAAGCAATCAGCCCCAGCATTTT
j_gene: TRBJ1-2; abundance: few; v_gene: TRBV12-5; d_gene: .; CDR3aa: CASGLGQYSGGYTF; CDR3nt: TGTGCTAGTGGTTTGGGACAGTATTCGGGAGGCTACACCTTC
j_gene: TRBJ1-5; abundance: .; v_gene: TRBV27; d_gene: TRBD1; CDR3aa: CASRIYGTGAGNQPQHF; CDR3nt: TGTGCCAGCAGAATCTACGGGACAGGGGCGGGCAATCAGCCCCAGCATTTT
j_gene: TRBJ2-7; abundance: .; v_gene: TRBV2; d_gene: .; CDR3aa: CASSEPVTEGLRWEQYF; CDR3nt: TGTGCCAGCAGTGAACCGGTTACGGAAGGCCTCAGGTGGGAGCAGTACTTC
j_gene: TRBJ2-5; abundance: .; v_gene: TRBV12-5; d_gene: TRBD2; CDR3aa: CASGSSGQETQYF; CDR3nt: TGTGCTAGTGGTTCTAGCGGGCAAGAGACCCAGTACTTC
j_gene: TRBJ1-6; abundance: .; v_gene: TRBV4-3; d_gene: .; CDR3aa: CASSQDQGYNSPLHF; CDR3nt: TGCGCCAGCAGCCAAGACCAGGGGTATAATTCACCCCTCCACTTT
j_gene: TRBJ1-2; abundance: few; v_gene: TRBV9; d_gene: TRBD1; CDR3aa: CASSPATGGDGYTF; CDR3nt: TGTGCCAGCAGCCCCGCGACAGGGGGCGACGGCTACACCTTC
j_gene: TRBJ2-4; abundance: few; v_gene: TRBV5-1; d_gene: .; CDR3aa: CASSLAQGDIQYF; CDR3nt: TGCGCCAGCAGCTTGGCTCAGGGAGACATTCAGTACTTC
j_gene: TRBJ1-2; abundance: .; v_gene: TRBV6-6; d_gene: .; CDR3aa: CASSYAFNYGYTF; CDR3nt: TGTGCCAGCAGTTATGCTTTTAACTATGGCTACACCTTC
j_gene: TRBJ2-5; abundance: .; v_gene: TRBV7-9; d_gene: .; CDR3aa: CASRPGAEETQYF; CDR3nt: TGTGCCAGCAGGCCAGGCGCGGAAGAGACCCAGTACTTC
j_gene: TRBJ2-3; abundance: .; v_gene: TRBV30; d_gene: .; CDR3aa: CAWRRVGTDTQYF; CDR3nt: TGTGCCTGGCGACGTGTGGGAACAGATACGCAGTATTTT
j_gene: TRBJ1-5; abundance: .; v_gene: TRBV7-2; d_gene: .; CDR3aa: CASRTRNQPQHF; CDR3nt: TGTGCCAGCCGGACACGGAATCAGCCCCAGCATTTT
j_gene: TRBJ2-5; abundance: .; v_gene: TRBV7-2; d_gene: TRBD1; CDR3aa: CASSTGQGRETQYF; CDR3nt: TGTGCCAGCAGCACGGGACAGGGTCGGGAGACCCAGTACTTC
j_gene: TRBJ2-2; abundance: .; v_gene: TRBV4-2; d_gene: TRBD2; CDR3aa: CASSQEAAAGNTGELFF; CDR3nt: TGTGCCAGCAGCCAAGAGGCGGCAGCGGGAAACACCGGGGAGCTGTTTTTT
j_gene: TRBJ1-4; abundance: once; v_gene: TRBV7-9; d_gene: TRBD1; CDR3aa: CASSPLIGTEENEKLFF; CDR3nt: TGTGCCAGCAGCCCACTCATCGGGACAGAAGAAAATGAAAAACTGTTTTTT
j_gene: TRBJ2-7; abundance: few; v_gene: TRBV27; d_gene: TRBD2; CDR3aa: CASRLAGLDYEQYF; CDR3nt: TGTGCCAGCAGATTAGCGGGCTTGGACTACGAGCAGTACTTC
j_gene: TRBJ2-3; abundance: once; v_gene: TRBV28; d_gene: TRBD2; CDR3aa: CASSIAGGSTDTQYF; CDR3nt: TGTGCCAGCAGTATAGCGGGAGGGAGCACAGATACGCAGTATTTT
j_gene: TRBJ2-7; abundance: .; v_gene: TRBV10-1; d_gene: .; CDR3aa: CANRPWGEQYF; CDR3nt: TGCGCCAACCGACCCTGGGGCGAGCAGTACTTC
j_gene: TRBJ2-7; abundance: .; v_gene: TRBV27; d_gene: .; CDR3aa: CATRPSGTPSYEQYF; CDR3nt: TGTGCCACCAGACCCTCCGGGACACCCTCCTACGAGCAGTACTTC
j_gene: TRBJ2-1; abundance: .; v_gene: TRBV27; d_gene: TRBD2; CDR3aa: CASTKGGASGYNEQFF; CDR3nt: TGTGCCAGCACCAAAGGGGGGGCTAGCGGGTACAATGAGCAGTTCTTC
j_gene: TRBJ2-3; abundance: .; v_gene: TRBV7-2; d_gene: TRBD1; CDR3aa: CASSLGQDTDTQYF; CDR3nt: TGTGCCAGCAGCCTAGGACAGGACACAGATACGCAGTATTTT
j_gene: TRBJ1-3; abundance: .; v_gene: TRBV4-2; d_gene: TRBD1; CDR3aa: CASGAWDSSGNTIYF; CDR3nt: TGTGCCAGCGGGGCCTGGGACAGCTCTGGAAACACCATATATTTT
j_gene: TRBJ2-1; abundance: few; v_gene: TRBV5-6; d_gene: TRBD2; CDR3aa: CASSYGLVGYEQFF; CDR3nt: TGTGCCAGCAGCTACGGACTAGTCGGCTATGAGCAGTTCTTC
j_gene: TRBJ2-7; abundance: .; v_gene: TRBV11-1; d_gene: TRBD1; CDR3aa: CASSTGQAQDEQYF; CDR3nt: TGTGCCAGCAGCACCGGACAGGCCCAGGACGAGCAGTACTTC
j_gene: TRBJ2-5; abundance: .; v_gene: TRBV23-1; d_gene: .; CDR3aa: CATESGRDGGGQETQYF; CDR3nt: TGCGCCACCGAAAGCGGCCGGGACGGGGGAGGTCAAGAGACCCAGTACTTC
j_gene: TRBJ2-7; abundance: .; v_gene: TRBV10-3; d_gene: TRBD2; CDR3aa: CAISGGGTSGSYEQYF; CDR3nt: TGTGCCATCAGTGGGGGGGGGACTAGCGGCTCCTACGAGCAGTACTTC
j_gene: TRBJ1-2; abundance: .; v_gene: TRBV7-8; d_gene: .; CDR3aa: CASSFGRGSYGYTF; CDR3nt: TGTGCCAGCAGCTTCGGCAGGGGCAGCTATGGCTACACCTTC
j_gene: TRBJ1-3; abundance: .; v_gene: TRBV5-4; d_gene: TRBD1; CDR3aa: CASSRGGTGGTGNTIYF; CDR3nt: TGTGCCAGCAGCCGGGGGGGGACAGGGGGCACAGGAAACACCATATATTTT
j_gene: TRBJ1-4; abundance: .; v_gene: TRBV21-1; d_gene: .; CDR3aa: CASRPRGRFF; CDR3nt: TGTGCCAGCAGGCCCCGAGGTAGGTTTTTT
j_gene: TRBJ2-5; abundance: .; v_gene: TRBV9; d_gene: .; CDR3aa: CASSADVGGETQYF; CDR3nt: TGTGCCAGCAGCGCCGACGTGGGGGGAGAGACCCAGTACTTC
j_gene: TRBJ2-3; abundance: .; v_gene: TRBV6-5; d_gene: .; CDR3aa: CASSYTRAFRADTQYF; CDR3nt: TGTGCCAGCAGCTACACCAGGGCCTTCCGCGCAGATACGCAGTATTTT
j_gene: TRBJ2-2; abundance: few; v_gene: TRBV6-6; d_gene: TRBD2; CDR3aa: CASSYSGGTNTGELFF; CDR3nt: TGTGCCAGCAGTTACTCGGGGGGGACGAACACCGGGGAGCTGTTTTTT
j_gene: TRBJ2-1; abundance: .; v_gene: TRBV27; d_gene: TRBD2; CDR3aa: CASRGLAGFTEQFF; CDR3nt: TGTGCCAGCAGGGGGCTAGCGGGATTTACTGAGCAGTTCTTC
j_gene: TRBJ2-3; abundance: .; v_gene: TRBV5-1; d_gene: .; CDR3aa: CASSLGQTPDTQYF; CDR3nt: TGCGCCAGCAGCTTGGGACAGACCCCAGATACGCAGTATTTT
j_gene: TRBJ2-4; abundance: .; v_gene: TRBV18; d_gene: TRBD2; CDR3aa: CASSPGGWTSPTRAKNIQYF; CDR3nt: TGTGCCAGCTCACCGGGGGGGTGGACTAGCCCAACCCGAGCCAAAAACATTCAGTACTTC
j_gene: TRBJ2-1; abundance: few; v_gene: TRBV6-6; d_gene: .; CDR3aa: CASRGPGDNEQFF; CDR3nt: TGTGCCAGCAGAGGCCCTGGGGACAATGAGCAGTTCTTC
j_gene: TRBJ2-7; abundance: .; v_gene: TRBV11-2; d_gene: .; CDR3aa: CASQVQGTAYEQYF; CDR3nt: TGTGCCAGCCAAGTGCAGGGGACGGCCTACGAGCAGTACTTC
j_gene: TRBJ2-7; abundance: .; v_gene: TRBV7-2; d_gene: TRBD1; CDR3aa: CASSTGQDPYEQYF; CDR3nt: TGTGCCAGCAGCACGGGACAGGACCCCTACGAGCAGTACTTC